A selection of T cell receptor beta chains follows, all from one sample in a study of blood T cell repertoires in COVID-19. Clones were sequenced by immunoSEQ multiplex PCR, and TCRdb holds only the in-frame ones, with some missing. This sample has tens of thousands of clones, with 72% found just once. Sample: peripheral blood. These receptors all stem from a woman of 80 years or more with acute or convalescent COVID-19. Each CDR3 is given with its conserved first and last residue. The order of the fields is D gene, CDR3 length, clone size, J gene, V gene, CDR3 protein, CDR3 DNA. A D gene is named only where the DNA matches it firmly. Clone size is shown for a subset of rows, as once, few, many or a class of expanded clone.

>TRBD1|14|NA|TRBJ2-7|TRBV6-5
CASSYMGQGREQYF
TGTGCCAGCAGTTACATGGGACAGGGGCGCGAGCAGTACTTC
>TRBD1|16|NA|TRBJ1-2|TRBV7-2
CASSLGRGPALYGYTF
TGTGCCAGCAGCTTGGGAAGGGGGCCCGCTCTCTATGGCTACACCTTC
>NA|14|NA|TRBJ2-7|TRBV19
CASSIAQGSYEQYF
TGTGCCAGTAGTATAGCGCAGGGATCCTACGAGCAGTACTTC
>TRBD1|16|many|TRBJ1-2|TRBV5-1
CASSPSPRQGQDGYTF
TGCGCCAGCAGCCCATCCCCCAGACAGGGCCAGGATGGCTACACCTTC
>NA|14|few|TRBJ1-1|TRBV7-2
CASSPGPGYTEAFF
TGTGCCAGCAGCCCTGGTCCAGGCTACACTGAAGCTTTCTTT
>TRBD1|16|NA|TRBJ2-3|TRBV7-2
CASSLTGTGGTDTQYF
TGTGCCAGCAGCCTTACGGGGACAGGGGGGACAGATACGCAGTATTTT
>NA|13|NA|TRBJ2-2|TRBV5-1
CASSLGETGELFF
TGCGCCAGCAGCTTGGGTGAGACCGGGGAGCTGTTTTTT
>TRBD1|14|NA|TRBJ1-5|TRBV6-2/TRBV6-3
CASSHRQGRQPQHF
TGTGCCAGCAGCCACAGACAGGGGCGACAGCCCCAGCATTTT
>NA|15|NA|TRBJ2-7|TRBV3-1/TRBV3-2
CASSQVGLANDEQYF
TGTGCCAGCAGCCAAGTGGGTCTAGCCAACGACGAGCAGTACTTC
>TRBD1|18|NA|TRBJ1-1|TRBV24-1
CATRRGDRERNMNTEAFF
TGTGCCACCAGGAGGGGGGACAGGGAGAGAAATATGAACACTGAAGCTTTCTTT
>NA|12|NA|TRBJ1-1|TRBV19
CATKTENTEAFF
TGTGCCACCAAGACAGAGAACACTGAAGCTTTCTTT
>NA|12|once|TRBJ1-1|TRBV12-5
CASGWSQTEAFF
TGTGCTAGTGGTTGGAGTCAGACTGAAGCTTTCTTT
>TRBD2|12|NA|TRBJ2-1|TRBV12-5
CASGLSGGAAFF
TGTGCTAGTGGTTTGAGCGGGGGGGCCGCGTTCTTC
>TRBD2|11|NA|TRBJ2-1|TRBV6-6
CASTPGTKQFF
TGTGCCAGCACCCCAGGGACTAAGCAGTTCTTC
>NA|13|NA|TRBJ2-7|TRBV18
CASSVTDSYEQYF
TGTGCCAGCTCAGTGACAGATTCCTACGAGCAGTACTTC
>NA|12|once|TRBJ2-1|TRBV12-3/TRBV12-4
CASSPQGPEQFF
TGTGCCAGCAGTCCACAGGGACCTGAGCAGTTCTTC
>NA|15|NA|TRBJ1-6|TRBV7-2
CASSAPPPGASPLHF
TGTGCCAGCAGCGCTCCCCCTCCAGGGGCCTCACCCCTCCACTTT
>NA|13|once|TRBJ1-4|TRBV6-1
CASSWGTYEKLFF
TGTGCCAGCAGTTGGGGGACTTATGAAAAACTGTTTTTT
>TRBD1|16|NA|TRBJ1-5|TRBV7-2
CASSSSPDRVVQPQHF
TGTGCCAGCAGCTCCTCTCCGGACAGGGTAGTTCAGCCCCAGCATTTT
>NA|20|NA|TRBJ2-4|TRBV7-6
CASSFQPGVLTRIAKNIQYF
TGTGCCAGCAGTTTCCAGCCCGGGGTGCTGACCCGTATAGCCAAAAACATTCAGTACTTC
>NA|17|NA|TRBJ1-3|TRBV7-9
CASSFPPTDRFGNTIYF
TGTGCCAGCAGCTTCCCCCCAACCGACAGGTTCGGAAACACCATATATTTT
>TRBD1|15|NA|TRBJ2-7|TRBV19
CASSPLGQGADEQYF
TGTGCCAGTAGTCCTCTGGGACAGGGGGCCGACGAGCAGTACTTC
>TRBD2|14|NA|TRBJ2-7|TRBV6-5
CASSWGLGAYEQYF
TGTGCCAGCAGTTGGGGACTAGGGGCCTACGAGCAGTACTTC
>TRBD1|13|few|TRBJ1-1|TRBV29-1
CSGRQGENTEAFF
TGCAGCGGACGACAGGGGGAGAACACTGAAGCTTTCTTT
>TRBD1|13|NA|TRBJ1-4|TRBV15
CATSKDRGEKLFF
TGTGCCACCAGCAAAGACAGGGGTGAAAAACTGTTTTTT
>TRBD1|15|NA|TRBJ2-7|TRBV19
CASSLPGQGHYEQYF
TGTGCCAGTAGTCTCCCTGGACAGGGGCACTACGAGCAGTACTTC
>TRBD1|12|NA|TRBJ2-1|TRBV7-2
CASSGQGFGQFF
TGTGCCAGCAGCGGACAGGGTTTCGGGCAGTTCTTC
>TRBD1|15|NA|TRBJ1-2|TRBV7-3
CASSRGEEGAGGYTF
TGTGCCAGCAGCCGCGGGGAGGAGGGGGCAGGTGGCTACACCTTC
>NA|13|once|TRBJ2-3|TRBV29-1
CSVEGGVTDTQYF
TGCAGCGTTGAAGGGGGGGTAACAGATACGCAGTATTTT
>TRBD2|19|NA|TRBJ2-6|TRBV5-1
CASSFLTSARYSGANVLTF
TGCGCCAGCAGCTTCTTGACTAGCGCCCGCTACTCTGGGGCCAACGTCCTGACTTTC
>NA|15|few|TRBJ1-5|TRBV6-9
CAGQGRGGYCQPQHF
TGTGCCGGACAAGGGAGGGGCGGTTATTGTCAGCCCCAGCATTTT
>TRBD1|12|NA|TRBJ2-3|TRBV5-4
CASRTGTDTQYF
TGTGCCAGCAGGACAGGGACAGATACGCAGTATTTT
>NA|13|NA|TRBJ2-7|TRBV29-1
CSVEEDTTYEQYF
TGCAGCGTTGAAGAGGACACCACCTACGAGCAGTACTTC
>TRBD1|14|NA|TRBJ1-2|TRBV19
CASSGTGGNYGYTF
TGTGCCAGTTCCGGGACAGGGGGCAACTATGGCTACACCTTC
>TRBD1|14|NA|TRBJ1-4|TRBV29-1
CSVEVAAGGGKLFF
TGCAGCGTTGAAGTCGCGGCAGGGGGCGGAAAACTGTTTTTT